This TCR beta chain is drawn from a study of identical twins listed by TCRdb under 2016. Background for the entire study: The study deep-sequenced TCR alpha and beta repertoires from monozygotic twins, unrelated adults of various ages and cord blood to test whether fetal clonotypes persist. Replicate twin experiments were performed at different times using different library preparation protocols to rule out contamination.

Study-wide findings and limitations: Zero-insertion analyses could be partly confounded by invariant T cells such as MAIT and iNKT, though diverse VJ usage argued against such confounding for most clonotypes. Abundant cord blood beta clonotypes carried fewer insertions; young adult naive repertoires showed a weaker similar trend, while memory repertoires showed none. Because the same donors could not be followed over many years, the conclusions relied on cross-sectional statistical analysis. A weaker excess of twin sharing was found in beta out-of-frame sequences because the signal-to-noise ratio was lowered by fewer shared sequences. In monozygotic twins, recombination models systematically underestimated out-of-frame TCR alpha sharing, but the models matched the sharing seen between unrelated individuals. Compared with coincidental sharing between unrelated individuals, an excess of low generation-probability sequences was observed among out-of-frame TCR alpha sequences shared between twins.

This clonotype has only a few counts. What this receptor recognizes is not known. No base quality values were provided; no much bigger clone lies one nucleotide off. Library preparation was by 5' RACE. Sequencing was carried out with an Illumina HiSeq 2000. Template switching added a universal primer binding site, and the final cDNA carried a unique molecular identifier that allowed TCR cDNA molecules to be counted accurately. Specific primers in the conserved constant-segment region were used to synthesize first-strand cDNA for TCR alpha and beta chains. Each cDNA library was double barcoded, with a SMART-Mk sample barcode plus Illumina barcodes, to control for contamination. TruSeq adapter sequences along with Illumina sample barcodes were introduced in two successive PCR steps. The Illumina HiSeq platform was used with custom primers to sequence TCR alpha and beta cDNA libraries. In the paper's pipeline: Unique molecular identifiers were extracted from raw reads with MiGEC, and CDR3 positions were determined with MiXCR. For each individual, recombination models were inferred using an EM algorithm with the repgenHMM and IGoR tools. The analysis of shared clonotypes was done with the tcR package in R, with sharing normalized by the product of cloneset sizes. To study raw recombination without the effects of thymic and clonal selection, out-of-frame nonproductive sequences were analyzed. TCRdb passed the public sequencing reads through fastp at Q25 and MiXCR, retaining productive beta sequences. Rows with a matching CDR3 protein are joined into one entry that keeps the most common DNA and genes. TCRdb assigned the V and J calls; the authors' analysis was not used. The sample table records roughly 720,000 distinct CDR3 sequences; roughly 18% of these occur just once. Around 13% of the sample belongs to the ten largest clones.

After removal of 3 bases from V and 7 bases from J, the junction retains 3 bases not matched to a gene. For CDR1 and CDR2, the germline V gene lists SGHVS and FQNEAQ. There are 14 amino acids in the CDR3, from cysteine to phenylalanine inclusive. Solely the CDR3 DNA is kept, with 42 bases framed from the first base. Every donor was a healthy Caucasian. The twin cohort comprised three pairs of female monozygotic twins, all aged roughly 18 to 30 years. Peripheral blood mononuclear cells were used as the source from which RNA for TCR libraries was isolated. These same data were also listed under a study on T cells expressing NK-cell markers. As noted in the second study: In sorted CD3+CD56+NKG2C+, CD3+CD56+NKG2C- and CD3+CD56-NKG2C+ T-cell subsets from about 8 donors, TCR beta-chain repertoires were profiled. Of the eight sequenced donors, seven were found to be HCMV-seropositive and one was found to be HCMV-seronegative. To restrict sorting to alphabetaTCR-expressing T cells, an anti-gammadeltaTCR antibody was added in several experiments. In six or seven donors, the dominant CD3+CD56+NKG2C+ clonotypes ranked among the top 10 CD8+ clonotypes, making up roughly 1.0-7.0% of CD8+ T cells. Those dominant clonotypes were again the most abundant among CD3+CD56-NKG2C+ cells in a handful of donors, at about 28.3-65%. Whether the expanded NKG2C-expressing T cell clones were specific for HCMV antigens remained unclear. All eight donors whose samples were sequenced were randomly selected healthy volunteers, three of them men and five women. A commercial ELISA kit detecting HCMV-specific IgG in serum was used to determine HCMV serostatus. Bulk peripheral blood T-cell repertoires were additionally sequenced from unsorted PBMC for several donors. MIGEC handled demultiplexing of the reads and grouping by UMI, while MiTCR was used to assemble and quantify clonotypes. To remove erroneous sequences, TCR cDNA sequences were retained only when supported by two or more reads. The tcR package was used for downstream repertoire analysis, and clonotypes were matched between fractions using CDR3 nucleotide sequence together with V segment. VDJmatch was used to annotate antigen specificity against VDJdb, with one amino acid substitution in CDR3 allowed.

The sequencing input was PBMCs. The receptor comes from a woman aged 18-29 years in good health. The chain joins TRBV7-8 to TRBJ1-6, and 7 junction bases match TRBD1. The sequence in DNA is TGTGCCAGCAGCTTTGGACAGGTCAATTCACCCCTCCACTTT. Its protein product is CASSFGQVNSPLHF.